Listed here are 5 T cell receptor beta chains from one sample, sequenced in a study of memory CD8 T cells in hepatitis C reinfection. Time point in this sample: peak reinfection, 3 to 8 weeks after reinfection detection. The sorted cells went straight to TCR sequencing with no prior in vitro expansion. The repertoire was sequenced with immunoSEQ multiplex PCR; TCRdb's copy has only in-frame clones and lacks some. The sample lists about 45,000 clones; approximately 87% were seen once. Sequencing used naive CD8+ T cells sorted from blood. These receptors were obtained from a young man with hepatitis C virus infection.

The chain couples TRBV5-1 to TRBJ1-1; 12 bases map to TRBD1. Trimming took 6 bases from V and 5 from J; bases not matched to a gene: 11. This CDR3 has 16 amino acids. Germline assignment: CDR1 SGHRS and CDR2 YFSETQ. CDR3 DNA: TGCGCCAGCAACTGGGGGGACAGGGGGCGGCGGACTGAAGCTTTCTTT. Residues: CASNWGDRGRRTEAFF.

This clone appeared a single time. The V gene is TRBV29-1, the J gene TRBJ2-3, with 11 bases matching TRBD2. The CDR3 length is 14 residues. Trimming at V came to 6 bases and at J to 6 bases, leaving 8 bases not matched to a gene. Germline CDR1 is SQVTM and CDR2 is ANQGSEA. In nucleotides, the CDR3 is TGCAGCGTGGACCAACTAGCGGGAGCGGATACGCAGTATTTT. Its protein is CSVDQLAGADTQYF.

This clone was found once. This sequence joins TRBV29-1 and TRBJ1-4; maybe TRBD1 (6 bases). This CDR3 is 14 amino acids long. V was shortened by 0 bases and J by 7 bases, with 12 bases between the two germline ends. Germline values: CDR1 SQVTM, CDR2 ANQGSEA. Here the CDR3 DNA reads TGCAGCGTTGAAGATAACAGGGAGGGTGAAAAACTGTTTTTT. Its translation is CSVEDNREGEKLFF.

The J gene is TRBJ1-5, the V gene TRBV4-3; D gene uncertain. This CDR3 is built from 15 residues. Germline V gives CDR1 LGHNA, CDR2 YSLEER. The V end lost 0 bases, the J end lost 2 bases, and 8 bases lay between the germline ends. CDR3 amino acids: CASSQESQGNQPQHF. The CDR3 nucleotides read TGCGCCAGCAGCCAAGAGAGCCAGGGCAATCAGCCCCAGCATTTT.

The chain employs TRBV28 and TRBJ1-1; D may be TRBD1 (5 bases). The CDR3 contains 14 residues. V lost 6 bases and J 0 bases, leaving 11 bases between the germline ends. Germline V CDR1 and CDR2: MDHEN, SYDVKM. As DNA, the CDR3 is TGTGCCAGCAGACGGGACTTAATGAACACTGAAGCTTTCTTT. As protein: CASRRDLMNTEAFF.